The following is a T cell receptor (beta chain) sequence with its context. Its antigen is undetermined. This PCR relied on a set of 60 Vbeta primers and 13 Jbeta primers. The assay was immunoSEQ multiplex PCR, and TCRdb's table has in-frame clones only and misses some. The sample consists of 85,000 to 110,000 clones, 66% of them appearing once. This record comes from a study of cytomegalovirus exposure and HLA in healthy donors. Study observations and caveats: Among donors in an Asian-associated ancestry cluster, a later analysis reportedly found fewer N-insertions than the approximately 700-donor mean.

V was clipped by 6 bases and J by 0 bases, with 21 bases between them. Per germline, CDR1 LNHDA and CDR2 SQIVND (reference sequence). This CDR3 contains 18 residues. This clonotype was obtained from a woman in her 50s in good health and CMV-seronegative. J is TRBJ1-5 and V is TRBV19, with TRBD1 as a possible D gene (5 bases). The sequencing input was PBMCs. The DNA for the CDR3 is TGTGCCAGTAGGATCCGGGCCCAGGGAGGTTATAGCAATCAGCCCCAGCATTTT. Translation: CASRIRAQGGYSNQPQHF.